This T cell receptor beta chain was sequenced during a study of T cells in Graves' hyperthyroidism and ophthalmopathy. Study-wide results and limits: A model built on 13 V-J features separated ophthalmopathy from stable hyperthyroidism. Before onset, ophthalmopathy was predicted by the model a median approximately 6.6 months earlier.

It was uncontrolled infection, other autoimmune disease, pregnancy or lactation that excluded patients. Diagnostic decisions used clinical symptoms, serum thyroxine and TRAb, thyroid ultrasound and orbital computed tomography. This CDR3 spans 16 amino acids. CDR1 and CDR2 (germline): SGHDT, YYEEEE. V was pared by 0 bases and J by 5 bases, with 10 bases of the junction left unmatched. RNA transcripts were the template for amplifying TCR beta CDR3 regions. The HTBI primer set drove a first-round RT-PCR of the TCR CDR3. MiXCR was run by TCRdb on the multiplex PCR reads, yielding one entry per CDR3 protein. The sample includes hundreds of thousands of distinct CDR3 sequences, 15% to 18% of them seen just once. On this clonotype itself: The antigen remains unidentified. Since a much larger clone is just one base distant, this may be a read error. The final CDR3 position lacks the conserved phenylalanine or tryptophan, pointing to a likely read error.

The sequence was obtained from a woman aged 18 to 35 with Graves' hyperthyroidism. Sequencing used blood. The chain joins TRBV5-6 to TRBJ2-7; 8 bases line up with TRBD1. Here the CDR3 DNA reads TGTGCCAGCAGCTTGGCCGGCAGGGGGCGAACCCACGAGCAGTACCTC. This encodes CASSLAGRGRTHEQYL.